These T cell receptor beta chains were read from a single sample in a study of Ad26.COV2.S vaccination and SARS-CoV-2 variants. Assay: immunoSEQ multiplex PCR; the TCRdb copy retains only in-frame clones and omits some. The profile shows approximately 420,000 clones, approximately 90% of them singletons. This specimen was peripheral blood, taken in a trial of Ad26.COV2.S vaccine versus placebo. The receptors come from a person between 18 and 60 years old who received the Ad26.COV2.S COVID-19 vaccine or a placebo. Both conserved end residues are part of each CDR3. The D gene is left open where the match is weak.

D gene,J gene,V gene,CDR3 protein
NA,TRBJ1-2,TRBV2,CASRGVFYGYTF
NA,TRBJ2-3,TRBV7-9,CASNNPRSSAGASWDTQYF
NA,TRBJ2-1,TRBV2,CASSEADLGLYNEQFF
TRBD1,TRBJ1-5,TRBV27,CASSWTGSNQPQHF
NA,TRBJ1-1,TRBV7-9,CASSAEVAFF
NA,TRBJ2-7,TRBV7-2,CASSSAVGGAYEQYF
NA,TRBJ2-3,TRBV5-1,CASSLGVPDTQYF
NA,TRBJ2-7,TRBV9,CASSVGLGLYEQYF
NA,TRBJ2-3,TRBV7-9,CASSSSTDTQYF
NA,TRBJ1-5,TRBV19,CASSIGGQPNQPQHF
NA,TRBJ2-1,TRBV25-1,CASSHFSGPDYNEQFF
TRBD1,TRBJ2-2,TRBV28,CATGQINTGELFF
TRBD1,TRBJ1-5,TRBV28,CASSPGTGPQPQHF
TRBD1,TRBJ1-1,TRBV10-3,CAIRDRENTEAFF
TRBD2,TRBJ2-1,TRBV7-3,CASSFGGAPYNEQFF
TRBD1,TRBJ2-1,TRBV9,CASSVVGTGAEQFF
NA,TRBJ2-3,TRBV15,CATSRDLGRGRGYTDTQYF
NA,TRBJ1-3,TRBV6-6,CASSSFRGGTSSSGNTIYF
TRBD2,TRBJ2-1,TRBV3-1/TRBV3-2,CASSQRLGGGGDNEQFF
TRBD2,TRBJ2-5,TRBV3-1/TRBV3-2,CASSQTTGGTQYF
TRBD1,TRBJ1-4,TRBV10-2,CASRDRVAEKLFF
NA,TRBJ2-3,TRBV5-4,CASSLFGGSGAQYF
NA,TRBJ2-5,TRBV6-1,CASSESIKETQYF
NA,TRBJ2-5,TRBV30,CAWSVKGETQYF
NA,TRBJ2-7,TRBV24-1,CATAETGTSSYEQYF
TRBD1,TRBJ2-1,TRBV29-1,CSAVDRTYNEQFF
NA,TRBJ1-5,TRBV3-1/TRBV3-2,CASSRGTVSNQPQHF
NA,TRBJ1-2,TRBV28,CASSFRPKLGGYTF
NA,TRBJ2-1,TRBV2,CASSGQYNEQFF
NA,TRBJ2-1,TRBV7-3,CASSFQPGDEQFF
NA,TRBJ2-7,TRBV19,CASRIGSRGGGEQYF
NA,TRBJ1-5,TRBV12-3/TRBV12-4,CASSLEVGQPQHF
TRBD1,TRBJ2-5,TRBV5-6,CASSLVDRVQETQYF
NA,TRBJ1-5,TRBV19,CASSIQGTANQPQHF
TRBD1,TRBJ1-5,TRBV3-1/TRBV3-2,CASSPGQGGPQHF
NA,TRBJ1-3,TRBV18,CASSPPSGAAGNTIYF
NA,TRBJ2-1,TRBV4-3,CASSQAINAATYNEQFF
NA,TRBJ1-3,TRBV4-3,CASSQDLFGTRNTIYF
NA,TRBJ2-3,TRBV30,CAWAGITDTQYF
TRBD1,TRBJ1-1,TRBV15,CAISRGLGTEAFF
NA,TRBJ1-5,TRBV7-2,CASSSGPSNQPQHF
TRBD1,TRBJ2-2,TRBV6-6,CASSRYGTGGRDTGELFF
NA,TRBJ2-5,TRBV18,CASSPPFPGGGEQETQYF
NA,TRBJ1-5,TRBV6-5,CASKNGAGQPQHF
TRBD1,TRBJ1-2,TRBV19,CASSPRDRGRKLYGYTF
NA,TRBJ2-5,TRBV6-5,CASRIGGQETQYF
NA,TRBJ1-2,TRBV4-2,CASSQEASNYGYTF
NA,TRBJ2-3,TRBV6-5,CASRRGRGDTQYF
TRBD1,TRBJ2-7,TRBV28,CASSSYRGSYEQYF
NA,TRBJ1-1,TRBV19,CASSSDRANTEAFF
NA,TRBJ1-4,TRBV10-3,CAISRDKSSDEKLFF
TRBD1,TRBJ2-3,TRBV5-5,CASSFETGRPDTQYF
NA,TRBJ1-2,TRBV5-1,CASSPGSNYGYTF
NA,TRBJ2-5,TRBV30,CAWSAAGKTQYF
NA,TRBJ1-6,TRBV18,CASSPKGSYNSPLHF